These 15 T cell receptor beta chains share one sample of origin, sequenced in a study of T cells in pancreatic ductal adenocarcinoma. TCRdb's copy holds only in-frame clones and misses some; the assay was immunoSEQ multiplex PCR. The table lists some 5,000 clones, 70% to 85% of them singletons. No neoadjuvant therapy was given to the selected pancreatic ductal adenocarcinoma patients before their surgery. Source material: pancreatic tumor tissue. The receptors shown here come from a human donor with pancreatic ductal adenocarcinoma. The donor label of this sample is uncertain.

The rearrangement joins TRBV15 to TRBJ2-7, with TRBD2 matching 12 bases. The CDR3 consists of 16 residues. The J segment lost 3 bases and the V segment lost 1 base, leaving 4 bases of the junction unmatched. Germline loops: CDR1 LNHNV, CDR2 YYDKDF (reference sequence). The CDR3 reads CATSRVGTSGYYEQYF. DNA of the CDR3: TGTGCCACCAGCAGAGTAGGGACTAGCGGGTACTACGAGCAGTACTTC.

CDR3 residues: CASSLGMGQGSTNYGYTF. DNA for the CDR3: TGTGCCAGCTCACTTGGAATGGGACAGGGCTCTACTAACTATGGCTACACCTTC. The chain links TRBV18 to TRBJ1-2, with 9 bases that match TRBD1. This CDR3 is built from 18 residues. CDR1 is KGHSH, CDR2 LQKENI, per germline. V trimming: 4 bases; J trimming: 0 bases; junction bases outside the gene matches: 12.

The rearrangement links TRBV10-3 to TRBJ2-1; 11 bases agree with TRBD2. The ends lost 7 bases at V and 7 bases at J; junction bases unmatched: 6. The germline V gene encodes CDR1 ENHRY and CDR2 SYGVKD. The CDR3 runs 14 residues. This CDR3 is CAIKPGLAVNEQFF. The DNA of the CDR3 is TGTGCCATCAAACCGGGACTAGCGGTAAATGAGCAGTTCTTC.

The J gene is TRBJ2-2, the V gene TRBV5-6, with no clear D. This CDR3 is 15 amino acids long. Germline V CDR1 and CDR2: SGHDT, YYEEEE. V lost 0 bases, J lost 3 bases, and 9 bases lay in between. The CDR3: CASSLAGRYTGELFF. CDR3 nucleotide sequence: TGTGCCAGCAGCTTGGCCGGCAGGTACACCGGGGAGCTGTTTTTT. The whole variable domain, remainder taken from reference TRBV5-6 and TRBJ2-2, is DAGVTQSPTHLIKTRGQQVTLRCSPKSGHDTVSWYQQALGQGPQFIFQYYEEEERQRGNFPDRFSGHQFPNYSSELNVNALLLGDSALYLCASSLAGRYTGELFFGEGSRLTVL.

V gene TRBV7-8 combines with J gene TRBJ1-1; the D gene is possibly TRBD1 (6 bases). This CDR3 contains 15 residues. Germline CDR1 and CDR2: SGHVS and FQNEAQ. Between the trimmed V and J ends, which lost 2 bases and 1 base, there was a span of 11 bases. This CDR3 is CASSLSRGSNTEAFF. The CDR3, as DNA: TGTGCCAGCAGCTTATCAAGGGGGTCGAACACTGAAGCTTTCTTT.

V gene TRBV5-1 combines with J gene TRBJ2-7; 9 nucleotides match TRBD1. Trimming took 3 bases from V and 2 from J; bases not matched to a gene: 3. Looked up from germline, CDR1 is SGHRS and CDR2 is YFSETQ. This CDR3 has 14 amino acids. The CDR3 sequence is CASSYGTGTYEQYF. The CDR3 region has the DNA TGCGCCAGCAGCTATGGGACAGGGACCTACGAGCAGTACTTC.

V usage is TRBV5-5 and J usage is TRBJ2-3; a weak D match, TRBD2 (6 bases). This CDR3 has 17 amino acids. Germline V gene lookup returns CDR1 SGHKS and CDR2 YYEKEE (reference sequence). Trimming cost V 3 bases and J 3 bases, with 20 bases left between them. The chain's CDR3 is CASSYPAGTQFTDTQYF. CDR3 bases: TGTGCCAGCAGCTACCCCGCCGGGACTCAATTTACAGATACGCAGTATTTT.

This clone showed up just once. This sequence joins TRBV5-5 and TRBJ2-6; TRBD1 matches at 9 bases. This CDR3 region has 17 residues. The V segment lost 4 bases and the J segment 0 bases; nucleotides outside the gene matches: 5. The germline V gene encodes CDR1 SGHKS and CDR2 YYEKEE (reference sequence). CDR3 region: CASSPGQGLSGANVLTF. The CDR3 DNA reads as TGTGCCAGCAGCCCGGGACAGGGCCTCTCTGGGGCCAACGTCCTGACTTTC.

The chain has TRBV28 and TRBJ1-6, with D hard to call. Germline V lookup: CDR1 MDHEN, CDR2 SYDVKM. V was clipped by 2 bases and J by 4 bases, with 6 bases between them. This CDR3 is 14 amino acids long. DNA of the CDR3: TGTGCCAGCAGTTTACAGAGTTATAATTCACCCCTCCACTTT. Translating gives CASSLQSYNSPLHF.

This clone is large within its sample. The chain combines TRBV5-6 with TRBJ2-1, with TRBD1 matching over 8 bases. Per germline, CDR1 SGHDT and CDR2 YYEEEE. CDR3 length: 16 amino acids. The trim removed 0 bases at V and 1 base at J, leaving 3 bases unmatched. CDR3 protein: CASSLATGGSYNEQFF. DNA for the CDR3: TGTGCCAGCAGCTTGGCCACAGGGGGGTCCTACAATGAGCAGTTCTTC.

This clone was seen only a few times. This sequence joins TRBV19 and TRBJ1-5; no clear D. The germline V and J ends were trimmed by 5 bases and 6 bases, with 8 bases remaining between them. Per germline, CDR1 LNHDA and CDR2 SQIVND (reference sequence). The CDR3 sequence is 12 residues long. This CDR3 reads CASSGAIQPQHF. CDR3 bases: TGTGCCAGTAGTGGAGCAATTCAGCCCCAGCATTTT.

The chain uses TRBV10-3 and TRBJ2-3, with D tentatively TRBD2 (6 bases). The ends were cut back, 0 bases at V and 4 bases at J, with 14 bases in the middle. The CDR3 is made up of 16 amino acids. Germline CDR1 and CDR2: ENHRY and SYGVKD. The CDR3 loop is CAISESRDAGADTQYF. CDR3 in DNA: TGTGCCATCAGTGAGTCGCGGGACGCCGGCGCAGATACGCAGTATTTT.

The gene calls are TRBV6-5 and TRBJ2-3, with D perhaps matching TRBD1 (5 bases). The V and J ends lost 0 bases and 6 bases respectively, with 13 bases between them. There are 15 residues in the CDR3. Germline CDR1 and CDR2: MNHEY and SVGAGI. CDR3 loop: CASSYSGQGWDTQYF. CDR3 bases: TGTGCCAGCAGTTACTCAGGCCAGGGTTGGGATACGCAGTATTTT.

The chain combines TRBV6-4 with TRBJ1-1; D ambiguous. CDR3 length: 13 residues. Per the germline V gene, CDR1 is MRHNA and CDR2 is SNTAGT. Trimming took off 2 bases at V and 7 bases at J, with 11 bases between the two ends. DNA for the CDR3: TGTGCCAGCAGTGACCCGGGAAAGGGTGAAGCTTTCTTT. Amino acids: CASSDPGKGEAFF.

The gene calls are TRBV7-2 and TRBJ2-3, with 7 bases matching TRBD1. J lost 1 base, V lost 5 bases, and 6 bases had no gene match. Per the germline V gene, CDR1 is SGHTA and CDR2 is FQGNSA. CDR3 size: 15 residues. The CDR3 loop reads CASSDRTGGTDTQYF. In DNA, the CDR3 is TGTGCCAGCAGCGACCGAACAGGGGGCACAGATACGCAGTATTTT.